The 10 T cell receptor beta chains listed next were all sequenced from one sample in a study of blood T cell repertoires in COVID-19. Assay used: immunoSEQ multiplex PCR; TCRdb lists only in-frame clones, some missing. Of approximately 46,000 clones listed, about 76% are singletons. The material sequenced was peripheral blood. These receptors originate from a woman of 80 years or more with COVID-19, enrolled during active disease.

The J gene is TRBJ2-7, the V gene TRBV30; 11 bases fit TRBD1. CDR3 length equals 13 residues. V was clipped by 3 bases and J by 7 bases; unmatched bases: 5. CDR1 is GTSNPN and CDR2 is SVGIG in the germline V gene (reference sequence). The DNA for the CDR3 is TGTGCCTGGAGAGGACAGGGGGCGGGAGAGCAGTACTTC. Protein sequence: CAWRGQGAGEQYF.

The chain combines TRBV18 with TRBJ1-3, with D hard to call. The V end lost 7 bases, the J end lost 2 bases, and 9 bases lay between the germline ends. Germline V gene lookup returns CDR1 KGHSH and CDR2 LQKENI. This CDR3 comprises 13 residues. The CDR3 DNA reads as TGTGCCAGCTTCAGCGGGGCTGGAAACACCATATATTTT. Amino acids: CASFSGAGNTIYF.

This clone was observed a few times. The chain joins TRBV28 to TRBJ2-7, with TRBD1 as a possible D gene (6 bases). Trimming removed 6 bases from V and 4 bases from J, with 16 bases in between. Germline CDR1 is MDHEN and CDR2 is SYDVKM. The CDR3 loop spans 14 amino acids. The CDR3 sequence: CASSDWDKAYEQYF. The CDR3 bases are TGTGCCAGCAGCGACTGGGACAAGGCTTACGAGCAGTACTTC.

V usage is TRBV29-1 and J usage is TRBJ2-7; 11 bases line up with TRBD2. The CDR3 contains 12 residues. J gave up 3 bases and V 7 bases, and 2 bases lay outside the gene matches. The germline V gene has CDR1 SQVTM and CDR2 ANQGSEA. The CDR3 loop reads CSATSGSYEQYF. The CDR3 DNA reads TGCAGCGCTACTAGCGGGAGCTACGAGCAGTACTTC.

The rearrangement links TRBV28 to TRBJ2-7; 9 bases agree with TRBD1. The CDR3 is made up of 14 amino acids. V shed 5 bases, J shed 4 bases, and the junction held 6 bases outside the gene matches. Germline CDR1 and CDR2: MDHEN and SYDVKM. In DNA, the CDR3 is TGTGCCAGCAGTCCCGGGGACAGGGTTTACGAGCAGTACTTC. This translates into CASSPGDRVYEQYF.

This chain links TRBV18 with TRBJ1-4; TRBD1 is a possible D gene (6 bases). V gave up 3 bases and J gave up 2 bases, with 7 bases separating them. The germline V gene encodes CDR1 KGHSH and CDR2 LQKENI. This CDR3 region has 14 residues. In DNA, the CDR3 is TGTGCCAGCTCACCGCAGGGGACTAATGAAAAACTGTTTTTT. It yields the protein CASSPQGTNEKLFF.

The chain joins TRBV10-2 to TRBJ2-1; 9 nucleotides align to TRBD1. V gave up 3 bases and J gave up 7 bases; unmatched junction bases: 10. The CDR3 is 16 residues long. CDR1 is WSHSY, CDR2 SAAADI, per germline. CDR3 coding DNA: TGCGCCAGCAGTGAAATAGCCGGGACAGGGAAGAATGAGCAGTTCTTC. It yields the protein CASSEIAGTGKNEQFF.

The chain uses TRBV19 and TRBJ2-6; no reliable D call. The CDR3 has 11 residues. Trimming removed 5 bases from V and 9 bases from J, with 5 bases in between. From germline, CDR1 is LNHDA and CDR2 SQIVND (reference sequence). Written as DNA, the CDR3 is TGTGCCAGTAGTTCCCGCAACGTCCTGACTTTC. It codes for CASSSRNVLTF. Complete variable domain (other parts from reference TRBV19 and TRBJ2-6): DGGITQSPKYLFRKEGQNVTLSCEQNLNHDAMYWYRQDPGQGLRLIYYSQIVNDFQKGDIAEGYSVSREKKESFPLTVTSAQKNPTAFYLCASSSRNVLTFGAGSRLTVL.

V usage is TRBV5-5 and J usage is TRBJ1-5; no definite D call. V was shortened by 1 base and J by 2 bases, with 10 bases between the two germline ends. The CDR3 spans 15 residues. Germline CDR1 is SGHKS and CDR2 is YYEKEE (reference sequence). The CDR3 bases are TGTGCCAGCAGCTTGTTGCCCGAGGGCAATCAGCCCCAGCATTTT. Translating it yields CASSLLPEGNQPQHF.

This clone was seen just once. The V and J genes are TRBV6-5 and TRBJ2-1; 9 bases agree with TRBD2. The CDR3 has 15 residues. From germline, CDR1 is MNHEY and CDR2 SVGAGI. V lost 8 bases to trimming and J lost 7 bases; unmatched junction nucleotides: 12. The CDR3 loop reads CASVGSGSFRNEQFF. DNA for the CDR3: TGTGCCAGCGTTGGTAGCGGGAGCTTCAGGAATGAGCAGTTCTTC.